A single sample is the source of the 19 T cell receptor beta chains below, sequenced in a study of beta chain features in type 1 diabetes. Every isolated RNA sample was fully reverse transcribed, so sequencing captured expressed TCRB transcripts. The data were produced by immunoSEQ multiplex PCR, yet TCRdb's version contains in-frame clones alone and is incomplete. Among 35,000 to 50,000 clones, approximately 48% were seen once, and the ten largest hold about 0.25%. Material for sequencing was stem cell memory CD4+ T cells from blood. The source is a woman aged 25 to 45 in good health.

The chain is built from TRBV10-3 and TRBJ1-1; a weak D match, TRBD1 (5 bases). The CDR3 spans 12 residues. Germline-derived CDR1 and CDR2 are ENHRY and SYGVKD. The germline V and J ends were trimmed by 3 bases and 8 bases, with 10 bases remaining between them. CDR3 residues: CAISDGREEAFF. The DNA for the CDR3 is TGTGCCATCAGTGATGGCAGGGAAGAAGCTTTCTTT.

This rearrangement joins TRBV29-1 to TRBJ1-4; weak D call: TRBD1 (5 bases). This CDR3 region has 13 residues. Germline assignment: CDR1 SQVTM and CDR2 ANQGSEA. V dropped 5 bases and J dropped 5 bases, with 12 bases sitting between them. CDR3 loop: CSVSRGGNEKLFF. CDR3 in DNA: TGCAGCGTTTCCCGTGGGGGGAATGAAAAACTGTTTTTT.

This clone has more than one count but fewer than ten. The chain is built from TRBV7-2 and TRBJ2-5; 8 bases align to TRBD2. The V and J ends lost 3 bases and 2 bases, in that order; junction bases with no gene match: 5. Germline V gives CDR1 SGHTA, CDR2 FQGNSA. The CDR3 is 15 residues long. The CDR3 here is CASSLVAGPQETQYF. CDR3 DNA sequence: TGTGCCAGCAGCTTGGTAGCGGGACCGCAAGAGACCCAGTACTTC.

The chain couples TRBV7-2 to TRBJ2-3; D perhaps matches TRBD1 (6 bases). The V gene's germline CDR1 is SGHTA and CDR2 FQGNSA. Trimming shortened V by 7 bases and J by 0 bases, and 14 bases separated the two germline ends. The CDR3 has 15 residues. The CDR3 DNA reads as TGTGCCAGCAACGTTAGGGGGTCTAGCACAGATACGCAGTATTTT. It yields the protein CASNVRGSSTDTQYF.

The chain uses TRBV6-6 and TRBJ2-1; 9 positions agree with TRBD2. V gave up 4 bases and J gave up 0 bases; unmatched junction bases: 4. CDR3 size: 16 residues. CDR1 MNHNY and CDR2 SVGAGI come from the germline V gene (reference sequence). The CDR3 loop reads CASSWVSGSSYNEQFF. The DNA of the CDR3 is TGTGCCAGCAGTTGGGTTAGCGGGAGCTCCTACAATGAGCAGTTCTTC.

This clone has only a few counts. This chain links TRBV2 with TRBJ2-2, with TRBD2 matching 9 bases. V was pared by 7 bases and J by 3 bases, with 9 bases of the junction left unmatched. The CDR3 consists of 16 residues. Germline assignment: CDR1 SNHLY and CDR2 FYNNEI. The CDR3 loop reads CASKGSGSTDTGELFF. CDR3 DNA: TGTGCCAGCAAGGGTAGCGGGAGTACCGACACCGGGGAGCTGTTTTTT.

The chain couples TRBV27 to TRBJ2-3, with D tentatively TRBD1 (5 bases). CDR3 size: 13 residues. CDR1 is MNHEY, CDR2 SMNVEV, per germline (reference sequence). The germline V and J ends were trimmed by 6 bases and 1 base, with 8 bases remaining between them. CDR3 bases: TGTGCCAGCAGCAGGGCGGGCACAGATACGCAGTATTTT. Translating it yields CASSRAGTDTQYF.

The chain employs TRBV2 and TRBJ2-1, with 8 bases aligning to TRBD2. The length of the CDR3 is 15 residues. J lost 7 bases, V lost 4 bases, and 9 bases had no gene match. CDR1 is SNHLY, CDR2 FYNNEI, per germline. The CDR3 DNA follows: TGTGCCAGCAGTGCGCGGGCGGGAGGTAATAATGAGCAGTTCTTC. This sequence encodes CASSARAGGNNEQFF.

The CDR3 nucleotides read TGTGCCAGCAGTCTAGCGGCCTACGAGCAGTACTTC. Its protein is CASSLAAYEQYF. The chain is built from TRBV28 and TRBJ2-7, with 7 bases fitting TRBD2. From germline, CDR1 is MDHEN and CDR2 SYDVKM. The CDR3 has 12 amino acids. With 5 bases clipped from V and 2 bases from J, the junction kept 0 bases outside the gene matches.

The rearrangement uses TRBV28 and TRBJ1-1; TRBD1 matches at 8 bases. Germline V lookup: CDR1 MDHEN, CDR2 SYDVKM. The CDR3 contains 13 residues. The trim removed 11 bases at V and 10 bases at J, leaving 15 bases unmatched. CDR3 loop: CAVLLGDRKRAFF. The CDR3 region has the DNA TGTGCCGTACTTCTGGGGGACAGGAAAAGAGCTTTCTTT.

This clone came up a few times. The CDR3 region is CASSAQGRDNEQFF. DNA of the CDR3: TGTGCCAGCAGTGCTCAGGGGCGCGATAATGAGCAGTTCTTC. J is TRBJ2-1 and V is TRBV2, with a possible D match to TRBD1 (6 bases). Trimming removed 4 bases from V and 7 bases from J, with 14 bases in between. CDR1 and CDR2 (germline): SNHLY, FYNNEI. This CDR3 spans 14 amino acids.

The J gene is TRBJ2-7, the V gene TRBV18, with D perhaps TRBD1 (7 bases). The CDR3 is 15 residues long. CDR1 and CDR2 (germline): KGHSH, LQKENI. The V end lost 2 bases, the J end lost 2 bases, and 13 bases lay between the germline ends. The CDR3 DNA sequence: TGTGCCAGCTCACCATTGGAGGGGGCACCCTACGAGCAGTACTTC. Translating it yields CASSPLEGAPYEQYF.

This clone was seen only a few times. This chain uses TRBV5-5 with TRBJ2-1, with 9 bases fitting TRBD2. The CDR3 has 15 residues. The germline gives CDR1 SGHKS, CDR2 YYEKEE (reference sequence). Losses at the gene ends were 4 bases for V and 1 base for J; bases not matched to a gene: 3. CDR3 bases: TGTGCCAGCAGCGCGCTAGCGGGATCCTACAATGAGCAGTTCTTC. Protein sequence: CASSALAGSYNEQFF.

The rearrangement uses TRBV29-1 and TRBJ2-1; 11 bases fit TRBD2. Germline V CDR1 and CDR2: SQVTM, ANQGSEA. The CDR3 covers 17 residues. The ends lost 0 bases at V and 4 bases at J; junction bases unmatched: 8. Here the CDR3 reads CSVEDNTSGSHYNEQFF. The CDR3 nucleotides are TGCAGCGTTGAAGATAACACTAGCGGGAGCCATTACAATGAGCAGTTCTTC.

This clone was counted between two and nine times. The chain employs TRBV20-1 and TRBJ1-1; a possible D gene is TRBD1 (5 bases). With 4 bases removed from V and 7 bases from J, the gap between germline ends came to 10 bases. The CDR3 has 11 residues. Germline V gives CDR1 DFQATT, CDR2 SNEGSKA (reference sequence). CDR3 loop: CSATRALEAFF. CDR3 DNA sequence: TGCAGTGCTACCAGGGCCCTTGAAGCTTTCTTT.

The rearrangement joins TRBV7-2 to TRBJ2-1; weak D call: TRBD2 (5 bases). The CDR3 covers 14 residues. V lost 1 base and J lost 3, with 7 bases in between. Germline CDR1 and CDR2: SGHTA and FQGNSA. The CDR3 nucleotides are TGTGCCAGCAGCTTAGGTAGCGACTACAATGAGCAGTTCTTC. Translating it yields CASSLGSDYNEQFF.

This chain connects TRBV28 to TRBJ2-5; 9 nucleotides align to TRBD2. Germline-derived CDR1 and CDR2 are MDHEN and SYDVKM. V gave up 6 bases and J gave up 4 bases; unmatched junction bases: 15. This CDR3 comprises 17 residues. The CDR3 DNA sequence: TGTGCCAGCAGCCTTCTCACAGGGCGGGAGGGTCGAGAGACCCAGTACTTC. Translated: CASSLLTGREGRETQYF.

The rearrangement links TRBV28 to TRBJ2-7; 8 bases agree with TRBD2. The CDR3 runs to 13 residues. Germline V gene sequence: CDR1 MDHEN, CDR2 SYDVKM. V shed 4 bases, J shed 3 bases, and the junction held 2 bases outside the gene matches. The DNA of the CDR3 is TGTGCCAGCAGTTCGGGGGGGCACTACGAGCAGTACTTC. Amino acids: CASSSGGHYEQYF.

V usage is TRBV2 and J usage is TRBJ2-5, with 11 positions matching TRBD2. Per the germline V gene, CDR1 is SNHLY and CDR2 is FYNNEI. J was trimmed by 4 bases and V by 6 bases; bases with no gene match: 10. This CDR3 is built from 16 residues. CDR3 protein: CASRLTSGSSAETQYF. The DNA of the CDR3 is TGTGCCAGCAGGTTAACTAGCGGGAGCTCGGCAGAGACCCAGTACTTC.